One sample yielded the 15 T cell receptor beta chains listed below, sequenced in a study of blood T cells in healthy people across ages. Using a J-beta primer mix together with a sample-barcoded 5' primer, a second PCR was run for roughly 6 to 11 cycles. MiXCR, run by TCRdb on the 5' RACE reads, gives a single entry per CDR3 protein. The sample records hundreds of thousands of distinct CDR3 sequences, approximately 50% being singletons. Input material: blood. These TCRs come from a woman aged 60-70 years in good health.

This clonotype was recorded a few times. The chain links TRBV20-1 to TRBJ2-3; D could derive from TRBD1 or TRBD2 (5 bases each). This CDR3 is 14 amino acids long. V lost 3 bases and J lost 2, with 12 bases in between. The V gene's germline CDR1 is DFQATT and CDR2 SNEGSKA (reference sequence). For the CDR3, the DNA is TGCAGTGCTAGCGGGGCGATCTCCACAGATACGCAGTATTTT. It codes for CSASGAISTDTQYF.

The chain has TRBV4-3 and TRBJ2-7, with TRBD2 identical over 12 bases. The ends lost 2 bases at V and 2 bases at J; junction bases unmatched: 1. CDR1 is LGHNA, CDR2 YSLEER, per germline. The CDR3 contains 15 residues. The CDR3 region is CASSQRLAGAYEQYF. For the CDR3, the DNA is TGCGCCAGCAGCCAACGACTAGCGGGGGCCTACGAGCAGTACTTC.

Only a few counts were recorded for this clonotype. This chain uses TRBV29-1 with TRBJ2-5; 9 positions match TRBD2. Germline values: CDR1 SQVTM, CDR2 ANQGSEA. This CDR3 comprises 14 residues. V dropped 3 bases and J dropped 5; count of bases not matched to a gene: 7. CDR3 DNA sequence: TGCAGCGTTGAGGTAGCGGGAGCCCAGGAGACCCAGTACTTC. Encoded protein: CSVEVAGAQETQYF.

This chain connects TRBV27 to TRBJ1-2; no definite D call. The V gene's germline CDR1 is MNHEY and CDR2 SMNVEV (reference sequence). Between the trimmed V and J ends, which lost 6 bases and 4 bases, there was a span of 9 bases. The CDR3 loop spans 12 amino acids. The CDR3 reads CASRGPFYGYTF. CDR3 in DNA: TGTGCCAGCAGAGGACCCTTCTATGGCTACACCTTC.

V usage is TRBV27 and J usage is TRBJ1-2; no firm D call. CDR3 length: 15 residues. Trimming cost V 2 bases and J 0 bases, with 10 bases left between them. Germline CDR1 is MNHEY and CDR2 is SMNVEV (reference sequence). CDR3 DNA sequence: TGTGCCAGCAGTTTAAACCAGAGGACTAACTATGGCTACACCTTC. Its translation: CASSLNQRTNYGYTF.

The chain recombines TRBV7-8 with TRBJ2-6; perhaps TRBD2 as D (5 bases). CDR3 length: 18 residues. With 7 bases removed from V and 4 bases from J, the gap between germline ends came to 23 bases. Per germline, CDR1 SGHVS and CDR2 FQNEAQ. The CDR3 region is CASTLFPVSWEGANVLTF. The CDR3 nucleotides read TGTGCCAGCACCCTATTCCCTGTCTCATGGGAGGGGGCCAACGTCCTGACTTTC.

The V and J genes are TRBV20-1 and TRBJ1-2; 7 bases are a match to TRBD1. V lost 5 bases to trimming and J lost 4 bases; unmatched junction nucleotides: 1. The length of the CDR3 is 11 residues. CDR1 and CDR2 from the germline V gene are DFQATT and SNEGSKA (reference sequence). In nucleotides, the CDR3 is TGCAGTGCTTACAGGGGCTATGGCTACACCTTC. It encodes CSAYRGYGYTF.

J is TRBJ2-7 and V is TRBV6-2 or TRBV6-3; 10 nucleotides align to TRBD1. The trim removed 7 bases at V and 1 base at J, leaving 7 bases unmatched. The CDR3 spans 15 residues. The germline gives CDR1 MNHEY, CDR2 SVGEGT. The CDR3 nucleotides are TGTGCCAGCATCGAAGGACAGGGGGTTTCCTACGAGCAGTACTTC. It codes for CASIEGQGVSYEQYF.

The chain recombines TRBV2 with TRBJ1-4; D ambiguous. V shed 8 bases and J shed 5 bases, with 12 bases lying between them. CDR1 and CDR2 (germline): SNHLY, FYNNEI. The CDR3 covers 13 residues. In nucleotides, the CDR3 is TGTGCCAGCCTGAGACGGCCGAATGAAAAACTGTTTTTT. It translates to CASLRRPNEKLFF.

This rearrangement joins TRBV20-1 to TRBJ2-7; 10 bases are a match to TRBD2. The J call may be in error: the DNA end matches TRBJ2-1 better. The CDR3 is 16 residues long. Looked up from germline, CDR1 is DFQATT and CDR2 is SNEGSKA (reference sequence). The CDR3 is CSASLLAGDRNNEQFF. The CDR3, as DNA: TGCAGTGCTTCACTCCTAGCGGGAGACCGAAACAATGAGCAGTTCTTC.

In this sample, this clonotype turned up a few times. V and J are TRBV12-3 or TRBV12-4 and TRBJ2-1; D is perhaps TRBD2 (6 bases). The CDR3 is made up of 12 amino acids. Trimming removed 6 bases from V and 9 bases from J, with 12 bases in between. Written as DNA, the CDR3 is TGTGCCAGCAGCCCCCGGGGGATTGAGCAGTTCTTC. This sequence encodes CASSPRGIEQFF.

This clonotype came up a few times. The V gene is TRBV19, the J gene TRBJ1-1; D possibly corresponds to TRBD1 (6 bases). Trimming stripped 9 bases from V and 1 base from J, with 12 bases between. The CDR3 covers 13 residues. Germline values: CDR1 LNHDA, CDR2 SQIVND (reference sequence). CDR3 amino acids: CASRGQPNTEAFF. In DNA, the CDR3 is TGTGCCAGCAGAGGACAGCCGAACACTGAAGCTTTCTTT.

Regarding this clonotype: This may come from a read error, since a much larger clone is one base off. The chain combines TRBV29-1 with TRBJ2-5; D may be TRBD2 (6 bases). V was pared by 4 bases and J by 5 bases, with 11 bases between. From germline, CDR1 is SQVTM and CDR2 ANQGSEA. The length of the CDR3 is 12 residues. CDR3 region: CSVAGSWETQYF. The DNA of the CDR3 is TGCAGCGTTGCCGGGAGTTGGGAGACCCAGTACTTC.

Regarding this clonotype: Its ends do not fully match the called genes, so a read error is possible. The CDR3 is CATSERVAGGRTDTQYF. CDR3 sequence (DNA): TGTGCCACCAGTGAACGAGTAGCGGGAGGGCGCACAGACACGCAGTATTTT. This sequence joins TRBV24-1 and TRBJ2-3; 11 nucleotides agree with TRBD2. The germline V gene has CDR1 KGHDR and CDR2 SFDVKD. This CDR3 has 17 amino acids.

The V call is TRBV20-1, the J call TRBJ2-5; 8 bases are shared with TRBD1. Germline CDR1 is DFQATT and CDR2 is SNEGSKA (reference sequence). CDR3 length equals 13 residues. The V and J ends lost 6 bases and 5 bases, in that order; junction bases with no gene match: 8. CDR3 region: CSASGQGGETQYF. CDR3 coding DNA: TGCAGTGCCTCAGGACAGGGAGGCGAGACCCAGTACTTC.